By share, the clone carrying this T cell receptor (beta chain) ranks as medium-sized (0.01 to 0.1%). Its antigen is unidentified. Trimming at V came to 5 bases and at J to 0 bases, leaving 6 bases not matched to a gene. The CDR3 consists of 15 residues. CD25-based Treg depletion was applied to purified naive CD4+ T cells. Whole-study results and caveats: Approximately 14% of tumor Treg sequences matched naive CD4+ cells. Tumor memory CD4+ T cell TCR gene usage clustered with blood and lymph node memory CD4+ cells and lymph node naive CD4+ cells. Tumor Tregs overlapped most with tumor, then blood, naive CD4+ cells.

TRBV12-4/TRBJ1-2 clonotypes were amplified with adaptor-ligated barcode primers. TCRdb re-called the multiplex PCR reads through MiXCR, storing one row per CDR3 protein. Among under 2,000 distinct CDR3 sequences listed, around 4% were seen once. This chain links TRBV12-3 or TRBV12-4 with TRBJ1-2, with TRBD1 matching over 7 bases. This receptor was taken from a female donor with breast cancer. The sample consisted of naive CD4+ T cells sorted from blood. Stated subset: naive CD4+ T cells, CD4+CD45RA+CD25-. The CDR3 is CASSLGDRANYGYTF. DNA for the CDR3: TGTGCCAGCAGTCTAGGGGACAGAGCTAACTATGGCTACACCTTC.